One and the same sample provided the 14 T cell receptor beta chains below, sequenced in a study of response to subunit inactivated influenza vaccine. TCRdb re-analysed the RT-PCR reads in MiXCR, keeping a single row per CDR3 protein. Of about 570,000 distinct CDR3 sequences in the sample, 12% were seen once. The material was PBMCs from blood, obtained on the day of vaccination. The receptors come from a man aged 45-65 years who received an inactivated influenza vaccine.

The genes are TRBV30 and TRBJ2-7; 7 nucleotides agree with TRBD2. Per germline, CDR1 GTSNPN and CDR2 SVGIG (reference sequence). CDR3 size: 14 residues. J was trimmed by 6 bases and V by 5 bases; bases with no gene match: 13. The CDR3 DNA sequence: TGTGCCTGGCTTTGGCCAGCGGGACGGGGCGAGCAGTACTTC. Its protein is CAWLWPAGRGEQYF. Combining the CDR3 with reference TRBV30 and TRBJ2-7 gives the whole variable domain SQTIHQWPATLVQPVGSPLSLECTVEGTSNPNLYWYRQAAGRGLQLLFYSVGIGQISSEVPQNLSASRPQDRQFILSSKKLLLSDSGFYLCAWLWPAGRGEQYFGPGTRLTVT.

The chain joins TRBV28 to TRBJ1-1; 7 bases line up with TRBD1. The V and J ends lost 6 bases and 0 bases, in that order; junction bases with no gene match: 13. This CDR3 has 17 amino acids. Germline assignment: CDR1 MDHEN and CDR2 SYDVKM. The CDR3 protein is CASRSPGTAPMNTEAFF. DNA for the CDR3: TGTGCCAGCAGATCACCCGGGACAGCCCCCATGAACACTGAAGCTTTCTTT.

The chain couples TRBV10-3 to TRBJ1-2, with D perhaps matching TRBD1 (6 bases). Germline loops: CDR1 ENHRY, CDR2 SYGVKD. Deletions cut 6 bases from V and 3 bases from J, with 11 bases between. The CDR3 has 13 amino acids. Here the CDR3 DNA reads TGTGCCATCAGGCGACAGGATTACTATGGCTACACCTTC. Translating it yields CAIRRQDYYGYTF.

The chain carries TRBV5-1 and TRBJ2-3; D gene uncertain. V gave up 2 bases and J gave up 8 bases, with 12 bases separating them. This CDR3 contains 13 residues. The germline V gene has CDR1 SGHRS and CDR2 YFSETQ. The CDR3 is CASSFEAQGTQYF. The CDR3 bases are TGCGCCAGCAGCTTCGAAGCCCAAGGTACGCAGTATTTT.

This clonotype showed up just a few times. The chain combines TRBV5-5 with TRBJ2-1; 11 nucleotides agree with TRBD2. The CDR3 length is 18 residues. Germline trimming cut 0 bases from V and 7 bases from J; bases unmatched to any gene: 12. CDR1 and CDR2 (germline): SGHKS, YYEKEE (reference sequence). CDR3 region: CASSLDFSGGASRNEQFF. CDR3 bases: TGTGCCAGCAGCTTGGATTTTAGCGGGGGGGCTTCGCGGAATGAGCAGTTCTTC.

This clonotype showed up many times. The chain recombines TRBV20-1 with TRBJ2-5, with D possibly being TRBD1 or TRBD2 (5 bases each). Germline V gene data show CDR1 as DFQATT and CDR2 as SNEGSKA (reference sequence). V lost 1 base, J lost 0 bases, and 9 bases lay in between. This CDR3 contains 14 residues. The CDR3 spells CSARVGVYQETQYF. The CDR3 DNA sequence: TGCAGTGCTAGAGTGGGGGTTTACCAAGAGACCCAGTACTTC.

Regarding this clonotype: A much larger clonotype is one base distant, so this may be a read error. This sequence joins TRBV15 and TRBJ2-7, with D perhaps assigned TRBD1 or TRBD2 (5 bases each). The CDR3 spans 14 residues. With 3 bases removed from V and 3 bases from J, the gap between germline ends came to 12 bases. CDR1 and CDR2 from the germline V gene are LNHNV and YYDKDF (reference sequence). The CDR3 reads CATSSRGSIYEQYF. CDR3 DNA sequence: TGTGCCACCAGCAGCCGGGGCAGCATCTACGAGCAGTACTTC.

By share of the sample, this clonotype is medium-sized. The chain employs TRBV5-1 and TRBJ2-3; D remains ambiguous. Per the germline V gene, CDR1 is SGHRS and CDR2 is YFSETQ. The CDR3 loop spans 13 amino acids. V lost 1 base to trimming and J lost 2 bases, with 5 bases between them. The CDR3 loop is CASSLQDTDTQYF. DNA of the CDR3: TGCGCCAGCAGCTTGCAGGACACAGATACGCAGTATTTT.

V gene TRBV5-1 combines with J gene TRBJ1-5; D unclear. This CDR3 is built from 14 residues. Trimming removed 0 bases from V and 4 bases from J, with 8 bases in between. Germline loops: CDR1 SGHRS, CDR2 YFSETQ. The DNA of the CDR3 is TGCGCCAGCAGCTTGGGGCAGAAGAATCAGCCCCAGCATTTT. Encoded protein: CASSLGQKNQPQHF. Using reference TRBV5-1 and TRBJ1-5 for the parts outside the CDR3, the full variable domain is KAGVTQTPRYLIKTRGQQVTLSCSPISGHRSVSWYQQTPGQGLQFLFEYFSETQRNKGNFPGRFSGRQFSNSRSEMNVSTLELGDSALYLCASSLGQKNQPQHFGDGTRLSIL.

V usage is TRBV7-3 and J usage is TRBJ2-2; D remains ambiguous. Trimming left V 5 bases short and J 0 bases short, with 7 bases between. The CDR3 runs 14 residues. Germline loops: CDR1 SGHTA, CDR2 FQGTGA. CDR3 sequence (DNA): TGTGCCAGCAGCACCCTAACGAACACCGGGGAGCTGTTTTTT. It specifies CASSTLTNTGELFF.

This clonotype appeared many times. V gene TRBV4-1 combines with J gene TRBJ1-1; maybe TRBD1 (5 bases). The CDR3 totals 14 residues. V was shortened by 2 bases and J by 3 bases, with 10 bases between the two germline ends. Germline assignment: CDR1 MGHRA and CDR2 YSYEKL. The CDR3 region has the DNA TGCGCCAGCAGCCAATGGTTAGGGGACACTGAAGCTTTCTTT. This codes for CASSQWLGDTEAFF.

The chain combines TRBV5-1 with TRBJ1-1, with D unclear. This CDR3 spans 14 amino acids. CDR1 is SGHRS and CDR2 is YFSETQ in the germline V gene. Trimming removed 2 bases from V and 1 base from J, with 9 bases in between. The CDR3 spells CASSLISENTEAFF. The CDR3 nucleotides are TGCGCCAGCAGCTTAATCTCGGAGAACACTGAAGCTTTCTTT.

This clonotype appeared many times. V usage is TRBV5-5 and J usage is TRBJ2-1; D is undetermined. Germline CDR1 reads SGHKS; CDR2 reads YYEKEE (reference sequence). V lost 6 bases to trimming and J lost 4 bases, with 14 bases between them. The CDR3 loop spans 14 amino acids. CDR3 amino acids: CASTVRANYNEQFF. The CDR3 region has the DNA TGTGCCAGCACCGTTAGGGCTAATTACAATGAGCAGTTCTTC. The complete variable domain, with remaining parts taken from reference TRBV5-5 and TRBJ2-1, reads DAGVTQSPTHLIKTRGQQVTLRCSPISGHKSVSWYQQVLGQGPQFIFQYYEKEERGRGNFPDRFSARQFPNYSSELNVNALLLGDSALYLCASTVRANYNEQFFGPGTRLTVL.

The chain has TRBV5-1 and TRBJ2-7, with D uncertain. The germline gives CDR1 SGHRS, CDR2 YFSETQ. The V gene lost 0 bases and the J gene lost 0 bases, with 10 bases spanning the gap. This CDR3 spans 15 amino acids. In DNA, the CDR3 is TGCGCCAGCAGCTTGGTGGGTCCCGTCTCCTACGAGCAGTACTTC. Protein sequence: CASSLVGPVSYEQYF.